This passage covers 20 T cell receptor beta chains from one sample sequenced in a study of blood T cell repertoires in COVID-19. Sequenced by immunoSEQ multiplex PCR; TCRdb stores in-frame clones only, minus some. This sample yields hundreds of thousands of clones, of which 85% to 90% are seen a single time; 1.5% to 2% belongs to the top ten. Specimen: peripheral blood. These receptors were obtained from a woman in her 30s with COVID-19, enrolled during active disease.

The rearrangement uses TRBV27 and TRBJ2-1; D uncertain. CDR1 and CDR2 from the germline V gene are MNHEY and SMNVEV (reference sequence). The CDR3 covers 13 residues. V was trimmed by 3 bases and J by 3 bases, leaving 6 bases between them. The CDR3 here is CASSLSFYNEQFF. The CDR3 DNA sequence: TGTGCCAGCAGTTTGTCCTTCTACAATGAGCAGTTCTTC.

This clone was recorded once. The chain joins TRBV7-8 to TRBJ2-7; TRBD1 aligns across 11 bases. The V segment lost 5 bases and the J segment 4 bases; nucleotides outside the gene matches: 7. Germline-derived CDR1 and CDR2 are SGHVS and FQNEAQ. The CDR3 is 15 residues long. CDR3 coding DNA: TGTGCCAGCAGCAAGTTCCGGGACAGGGGGTACGAGCAGTACTTC. This encodes CASSKFRDRGYEQYF.

This chain uses TRBV6-5 with TRBJ2-5; 9 bases fit TRBD1. Germline loops: CDR1 MNHEY, CDR2 SVGAGI. The CDR3 is made up of 14 amino acids. V trimming: 6 bases; J trimming: 0 bases; junction bases outside the gene matches: 2. The CDR3 nucleotides read TGTGCCAGCAGACGGGACAGGGACCAAGAGACCCAGTACTTC. Translated, it gives CASRRDRDQETQYF.

The chain uses TRBV7-9 and TRBJ1-1, with D perhaps TRBD1 (6 bases). CDR3 length equals 15 residues. Trimming took off 2 bases at V and 4 bases at J, with 14 bases between the two ends. Germline V gene lookup returns CDR1 SEHNR and CDR2 FQNEAQ (reference sequence). The DNA for the CDR3 is TGTGCCAGCAGCTTAATACGAGGGGGTCGCACTGAAGCTTTCTTT. Residues: CASSLIRGGRTEAFF.

This chain joins TRBV7-9 and TRBJ1-1; D is uncertain. CDR3 length: 12 residues. The V and J ends lost 8 bases and 1 base respectively, with 8 bases between them. The germline V gene has CDR1 SEHNR and CDR2 FQNEAQ (reference sequence). CDR3 coding DNA: TGTGCCAGCCGTTCGGGGAACACTGAAGCTTTCTTT. Translated, it gives CASRSGNTEAFF.

The sample holds a few counts of this clone. Different DNA sequences within this sample yield the same CDR3. The chain combines TRBV28 with TRBJ1-2; a possible D gene is TRBD1 (5 bases). The germline CDR1 and CDR2 sequences are MDHEN and SYDVKM. This CDR3 has 12 residues. Trimming removed 3 bases from V and 4 bases from J, with 6 bases in between. CDR3 amino acids: CASSFRGYGYTF. The CDR3 region has the DNA TGTGCCAGCAGTTTTAGGGGCTATGGCTACACCTTC.

A remark on this clone: In the same sample, other DNA sequences code for this CDR3. The rearrangement joins TRBV4-3 to TRBJ1-6; no clear D gene. Germline CDR1 reads LGHNA; CDR2 reads YSLEER. The length of the CDR3 is 16 residues. V lost 1 base, J lost 0 bases, and 7 bases lay in between. The CDR3 coding sequence is TGCGCCAGCAGCCAAGGACTGAGCTCCTATAATTCACCCCTCCACTTT. This codes for CASSQGLSSYNSPLHF.

This chain joins TRBV7-9 and TRBJ1-2; D gene ambiguous. The CDR3 spans 15 residues. CDR1 is SEHNR and CDR2 is FQNEAQ in the germline V gene (reference sequence). Trimming shortened V by 7 bases and J by 11 bases, and 26 bases separated the two germline ends. CDR3 sequence: CASIRFGELRLGYTF. DNA for the CDR3: TGTGCCAGCATCCGTTTCGGGGAGCTACGCCTGGGTTACACCTTC.

The rearrangement uses TRBV14 and TRBJ2-2; 8 bases map to TRBD2. The V and J ends lost 1 base and 3 bases, in that order; junction bases with no gene match: 7. The CDR3 is 17 residues long. Germline loops: CDR1 SGHDN, CDR2 FVKESK. In nucleotides, the CDR3 is TGTGCCAGCAGCCAAGCCTTGACTAGCGCGGACACCGGGGAGCTGTTTTTT. As protein: CASSQALTSADTGELFF.

V and J are TRBV6-4 and TRBJ2-2; weak D call: TRBD2 (5 bases). CDR3 length: 15 amino acids. The V and J ends lost 3 bases and 4 bases respectively, with 12 bases between them. The germline gives CDR1 MRHNA, CDR2 SNTAGT. The CDR3 nucleotides read TGTGCCAGCAGTGAATCCCGGGGAAGCACCGGGGAGCTGTTTTTT. Encoded protein: CASSESRGSTGELFF.

The gene calls are TRBV27 and TRBJ1-2; 9 bases line up with TRBD1. This CDR3 region has 17 residues. The germline gives CDR1 MNHEY, CDR2 SMNVEV (reference sequence). Trimming took 3 bases from V and 2 from J; bases not matched to a gene: 10. The CDR3 DNA reads TGTGCCAGCAGTTTGTTCGGGACAGGGAATTACAACTATGGCTACACCTTC. This codes for CASSLFGTGNYNYGYTF.

Here the CDR3 reads CASSLGQGTEKLFF. The CDR3 nucleotides are TGTGCCAGCAGCTTGGGACAGGGGACTGAAAAACTGTTTTTT. The rearrangement uses TRBV5-6 and TRBJ1-4; 8 bases agree with TRBD1. The J segment lost 7 bases and the V segment lost 0 bases, leaving 2 bases of the junction unmatched. Germline CDR1 reads SGHDT; CDR2 reads YYEEEE. This CDR3 has 14 residues.

The chain is built from TRBV12-5 and TRBJ2-7; D not certain. The CDR3 is 15 residues long. CDR1 is LGHNT and CDR2 is FRNRAP in the germline V gene. V was shortened by 6 bases and J by 0 bases, with 15 bases between the two germline ends. The CDR3 is CASGTLNGGSYEQYF. For the CDR3, the DNA is TGTGCTAGTGGCACCCTCAACGGCGGCTCCTACGAGCAGTACTTC. The full variable domain, with the rest looked up from reference TRBV12-5 and TRBJ2-7, is DARVTQTPRHKVTEMGQEVTMRCQPILGHNTVFWYRQTMMQGLELLAYFRNRAPLDDSGMPKDRFSAEMPDATLATLKIQPSEPRDSAVYFCASGTLNGGSYEQYFGPGTRLTVT.

The chain joins TRBV19 to TRBJ1-4; TRBD1 matches 8 bases. Germline V gives CDR1 LNHDA, CDR2 SQIVND (reference sequence). Trimming at V came to 7 bases and at J to 7 bases, leaving 14 bases not matched to a gene. The CDR3 contains 16 residues. The CDR3 reads CASTASSDRVVEKLFF. CDR3 sequence (DNA): TGTGCCAGTACCGCATCTTCGGACAGGGTGGTTGAAAAACTGTTTTTT.

V and J are TRBV20-1 and TRBJ2-1; tentatively, D is TRBD1 (5 bases). This CDR3 region has 14 residues. V was shortened by 3 bases and J by 0 bases, with 9 bases between the two germline ends. Germline V gene sequence: CDR1 DFQATT, CDR2 SNEGSKA (reference sequence). The CDR3 DNA reads as TGCAGTGCTAGTGGGGCGAGCTCCTACAATGAGCAGTTCTTC. This codes for CSASGASSYNEQFF.

The chain uses TRBV10-2 and TRBJ2-3, with TRBD1 identical over 7 bases. CDR1 is WSHSY and CDR2 is SAAADI in the germline V gene. Germline trimming cut 7 bases from V and 1 base from J; bases unmatched to any gene: 8. The CDR3 is 15 residues long. The CDR3 spells CASTEGGTGTDTQYF. The CDR3, as DNA: TGCGCCAGCACTGAAGGGGGCACGGGCACAGATACGCAGTATTTT.

DNA for the CDR3: TGCGCCAGCAGCTTGGAGGTGGCAGGGGCAAATTCACCCCTCCACTTT. This encodes CASSLEVAGANSPLHF. V gene TRBV5-1 combines with J gene TRBJ1-6; D is perhaps TRBD1 (6 bases). Looked up from germline, CDR1 is SGHRS and CDR2 is YFSETQ. Trimming left V 0 bases short and J 7 bases short, with 14 bases between. CDR3 length: 16 residues. The entire variable domain, with the rest obtained from reference TRBV5-1 and TRBJ1-6, is as follows: KAGVTQTPRYLIKTRGQQVTLSCSPISGHRSVSWYQQTPGQGLQFLFEYFSETQRNKGNFPGRFSGRQFSNSRSEMNVSTLELGDSALYLCASSLEVAGANSPLHFGNGTRLTVT.

The chain uses TRBV15 and TRBJ2-5; D ambiguous. CDR1 is LNHNV and CDR2 is YYDKDF in the germline V gene (reference sequence). CDR3 length: 13 residues. The ends were cut back, 8 bases at V and 2 bases at J, with 12 bases in the middle. This chain's CDR3 is CATRSRVQETQYF. The DNA for the CDR3 is TGTGCCACCCGCTCCCGGGTACAAGAGACCCAGTACTTC.

With respect to this clone: The sample holds other DNA sequences that translate to the same CDR3. The chain carries TRBV2 and TRBJ1-1; TRBD1 is a possible D gene (5 bases). Looked up from germline, CDR1 is SNHLY and CDR2 is FYNNEI. Between the trimmed V and J ends, which lost 1 base and 1 base, there was a span of 7 bases. This CDR3 has 14 residues. CDR3 amino acids: CASSEGGGNTEAFF. The CDR3 region has the DNA TGTGCCAGCAGTGAAGGGGGCGGGAACACTGAAGCTTTCTTT.

A word on this clone: A junction end diverges from the germline sequence, so it may reflect a read error. The CDR3 DNA reads TGTGCCAGCTCTCCACCCAGCCGCGCGGGGACAGATACGCAGTATTTT. The encoded protein is CASSPPSRAGTDTQYF. The chain employs TRBV18 and TRBJ2-3; weak D call: TRBD2 (6 bases). The CDR3 contains 16 residues. Germline V gives CDR1 KGHSH, CDR2 LQKENI.